Below, 30 T cell receptor beta chains from the same sample are listed, as sequenced in a study of neurological immune-mediated disorders. Described time point: technical triplicate 3. From the 5' RACE reads, TCRdb called clonotypes with MiXCR, one entry per CDR3 protein. This table has about 30,000 distinct CDR3 sequences, about a sixth appearing once. Sequenced input: CD4+ T cells from blood. The receptors were sampled from a female donor with HTLV-1-associated myelopathy (HAM/TSP).

This clonotype ranks as medium-sized (0.01 to 0.1%). The chain combines TRBV7-9 with TRBJ2-4; 9 nucleotides match TRBD1. V lost 4 bases to trimming and J lost 6 bases; unmatched junction nucleotides: 10. Germline V gives CDR1 SEHNR, CDR2 FQNEAQ (reference sequence). The CDR3 runs to 16 residues. As DNA, the CDR3 is TGTGCCAGCAGCTCCCTGGACAGGGGAAGAAGAAACATTCAGTACTTC. This codes for CASSSLDRGRRNIQYF. The full variable domain, rest sourced from reference TRBV7-9 and TRBJ2-4, is DTGVSQNPRHKITKRGQNVTFRCDPISEHNRLYWYRQTLGQGPEFLTYFQNEAQLEKSRLLSDRFSAERPKGSFSTLEIQRTEQGDSAMYLCASSSLDRGRRNIQYFGAGTRLSVL.

This clonotype came up many times. V gene TRBV29-1 combines with J gene TRBJ2-7, with D possibly being TRBD1 (6 bases). CDR3 length: 12 residues. Germline V gene lookup returns CDR1 SQVTM and CDR2 ANQGSEA. The V gene lost 4 bases and the J gene lost 5 bases, with 12 bases spanning the gap. In DNA, the CDR3 is TGCAGCGTTGGGCAGGGGCGGCACGAGCAGTACTTC. Protein sequence: CSVGQGRHEQYF.

This chain connects TRBV5-1 to TRBJ1-1; D not certain. This CDR3 is 12 amino acids long. The germline gives CDR1 SGHRS, CDR2 YFSETQ. Trimming stripped 2 bases from V and 4 bases from J, with 6 bases between. CDR3 in amino acids: CASSFGSTEAFF. The DNA for the CDR3 is TGCGCCAGCAGCTTCGGTAGCACTGAAGCTTTCTTT. Using reference TRBV5-1 and TRBJ1-1 for the parts outside the CDR3, the full variable domain is KAGVTQTPRYLIKTRGQQVTLSCSPISGHRSVSWYQQTPGQGLQFLFEYFSETQRNKGNFPGRFSGRQFSNSRSEMNVSTLELGDSALYLCASSFGSTEAFFGQGTRLTVV.

This clonotype has a count of ten or more. The rearrangement links TRBV12-3 or TRBV12-4 to TRBJ2-5, with 12 bases aligning to TRBD2. The CDR3 has 13 residues. V shed 6 bases, J shed 6 bases, and the junction held 2 bases outside the gene matches. The CDR3 reads CASSGTSGQTQYF. Here the CDR3 DNA reads TGTGCCAGCAGCGGGACTAGCGGGCAGACCCAGTACTTC.

The chain uses TRBV20-1 and TRBJ1-1; no definite D call. V was cut by 0 bases and J by 0 bases, with 14 bases left in between. The germline V gene encodes CDR1 DFQATT and CDR2 SNEGSKA (reference sequence). The CDR3 runs to 16 residues. CDR3 region: CSARDPKLGMNTEAFF. CDR3 nucleotides: TGCAGTGCTAGAGATCCGAAATTAGGGATGAACACTGAAGCTTTCTTT.

This clonotype was counted at least ten times. The chain couples TRBV9 to TRBJ1-5; D gene uncertain. Germline CDR1 reads SGDLS; CDR2 reads YYNGEE. This CDR3 has 13 residues. The V end lost 4 bases, the J end lost 4 bases, and 9 bases lay between the germline ends. The chain's CDR3 is CASSLDTNQPQHF. CDR3 coding DNA: TGTGCCAGCAGCCTTGACACTAATCAGCCCCAGCATTTT.

On this clonotype: The junction does not match germline at one end; this may be a read error. V is TRBV11-2 and J is TRBJ2-7, with TRBD2 matching over 11 bases. CDR1 SGHAT and CDR2 FQNNGV come from the germline V gene. There are 15 residues in the CDR3. CDR3 sequence reads: CASRLSGGVTDEKYF. In DNA, the CDR3 is TGTGCCAGCAGACTTAGCGGGGGGGTTACCGACGAGAAGTACTTC. Supplemented by reference TRBV11-2 and TRBJ2-7, the full variable domain reads EAGVAQSPRYKIIEKRQSVAFWCNPISGHATLYWYQQILGQGPKLLIQFQNNGVVDDSQLPKDRFSAERLKGVDSTLKIQPAKLEDSAVYLCASRLSGGVTDEKYFGPGTRLTVT.

This clonotype was recorded at least ten times. V usage is TRBV3-1 and J usage is TRBJ2-2; possible D gene TRBD1, 6 bases. Germline V gives CDR1 LGHDT, CDR2 YNNKEL (reference sequence). The CDR3 totals 15 residues. V gave up 4 bases and J gave up 9 bases, with 18 bases separating them. The CDR3 region has the DNA TGTGCCAGCAGCCGAGGAACAACAGGGAGCTGGGAGCTGTTTTTT. Its protein product is CASSRGTTGSWELFF.

Concerning this clonotype itself: A much larger clone differs from this one at a single base, so this may be a read error. The chain has TRBV5-1 and TRBJ2-7, with D possibly matching TRBD2 (5 bases). Per germline, CDR1 SGHRS and CDR2 YFSETQ. Deletions cut 9 bases from V and 6 bases from J, with 22 bases between. The CDR3 spans 14 residues. Written as DNA, the CDR3 is TGCGCCAACAGTTCGGAAGGGCCCCGGGGCGAGCAGTACTTC. Its translation: CANSSEGPRGEQYF.

The gene calls are TRBV4-2 and TRBJ1-2; a possible D gene is TRBD1 (6 bases). Germline V gene lookup returns CDR1 LGHNA and CDR2 YNFKEQ. The CDR3 sequence is 15 residues long. Trimming cost V 1 base and J 0 bases, with 9 bases left between them. CDR3 nucleotide sequence: TGTGCCAGCAGCCAAGCGCAGGGGTCTAACTATGGCTACACCTTC. This sequence encodes CASSQAQGSNYGYTF.

Ten or more counts support this clonotype. An end of the junction differs from the germline gene, which may be a read error. The rearrangement links TRBV7-2 to TRBJ2-3; TRBD2 aligns across 9 bases. The CDR3 totals 15 residues. Germline loops: CDR1 SGHTA, CDR2 FQGNSA. The CDR3 is CASSVDGTSKDTQYF. Written as DNA, the CDR3 is TGTGCCAGCAGCGTAGATGGGACTAGCAAAGATACGCAGTATTTT.

By frequency in the sample, this clonotype is medium-sized. The V call is TRBV10-3, the J call TRBJ2-3, with TRBD2 matching over 9 bases. CDR3 size: 18 residues. The germline V gene has CDR1 ENHRY and CDR2 SYGVKD. J gave up 0 bases and V 6 bases, and 13 bases lay outside the gene matches. CDR3 bases: TGTGCCATCAGGGGGACCTTGCGGGGGGGCCCTAGCACAGATACGCAGTATTTT. This translates into CAIRGTLRGGPSTDTQYF.

In this sample, this clonotype turned up many times. V usage is TRBV6-1 and J usage is TRBJ1-3; maybe TRBD1 (5 bases). V lost 0 bases and J lost 0, with 9 bases in between. The CDR3 length is 16 residues. In germline, CDR1 is MNHNS, CDR2 SASEGT. This CDR3 is CASSEALGGSGNTIYF. CDR3 coding DNA: TGTGCCAGCAGTGAAGCGCTTGGGGGCTCTGGAAACACCATATATTTT.

This clonotype showed up many times. The genes are TRBV3-1 and TRBJ2-7; possible D gene TRBD2, 5 bases. This CDR3 is built from 14 residues. The germline V gene encodes CDR1 LGHDT and CDR2 YNNKEL (reference sequence). The germline V and J ends were trimmed by 2 bases and 2 bases, with 10 bases remaining between them. CDR3 amino acids: CASSQSLLAYEQYF. CDR3 DNA sequence: TGTGCCAGCAGCCAAAGCTTACTAGCCTACGAGCAGTACTTC.

This clonotype appeared a single time. This chain uses TRBV7-2 with TRBJ2-5; 10 bases match TRBD1. Germline CDR1 SGHTA, CDR2 FQGNSA. The CDR3 consists of 15 residues. V shed 10 bases, J shed 5 bases, and the junction held 13 bases outside the gene matches. This CDR3 is CANSRAGTGEETQYF. The CDR3 nucleotides are TGTGCCAACAGTCGAGCCGGGACAGGGGAGGAGACCCAGTACTTC.

This clonotype was seen at least ten times. The chain uses TRBV5-6 and TRBJ2-5, with 7 bases matching TRBD2. Trimming cost V 0 bases and J 1 base; bases outside gene matches: 6. Germline V gives CDR1 SGHDT, CDR2 YYEEEE. This CDR3 comprises 16 residues. As DNA, the CDR3 is TGTGCCAGCAGCTTGGAGGTTGGGACTACCCAAGAGACCCAGTACTTC. It codes for CASSLEVGTTQETQYF.

There are many counts of this clonotype. The chain uses TRBV4-1 and TRBJ2-7, with 10 bases aligning to TRBD2. The CDR3 has 17 residues. Germline CDR1 is MGHRA and CDR2 is YSYEKL. V was pared by 2 bases and J by 0 bases, with 7 bases of the junction left unmatched. This chain's CDR3 is CASSQTPPSGGSYEQYF. The CDR3 DNA sequence: TGCGCCAGCAGCCAAACCCCGCCTAGCGGGGGCTCCTACGAGCAGTACTTC.

This clonotype was picked up many times. The rearrangement links TRBV20-1 to TRBJ2-7; D gene unclear. The germline V and J ends were trimmed by 1 base and 4 bases, with 5 bases remaining between them. CDR3 size: 11 residues. CDR1 is DFQATT, CDR2 SNEGSKA, per germline (reference sequence). The CDR3 sequence: CSARAGYEQYF. In DNA, the CDR3 is TGCAGTGCTAGAGCCGGTTACGAGCAGTACTTC.

This clonotype was seen ten or more times. The J gene is TRBJ1-5, the V gene TRBV21-1; the table names TRBD1, a call not compared with the DNA. TRBV21-1 is a documented pseudogene. This CDR3 contains 16 residues. As DNA, the CDR3 is TGTGCCAGCAGCAAGTCAGGGGGCCGGAGCAATCAGCCCCAGCATTTT. This translates into CASSKSGGRSNQPQHF.

This clonotype was observed at least ten times. The junction shows a germline mismatch at one end, possibly a read error. J is TRBJ2-3 and V is TRBV20-1; D is unresolved. The CDR3 loop spans 12 amino acids. Looked up from germline, CDR1 is DFQATT and CDR2 is SNEGSKA (reference sequence). The CDR3 coding sequence is TGCAGTGCTATGAGCAGCAAAGATACGCAGTATTTT. Residues: CSAMSSKDTQYF.

This clonotype was detected many times. The chain combines TRBV2 with TRBJ2-2, with D maybe TRBD1 (6 bases). V lost 7 bases and J lost 2, with 11 bases in between. Germline V CDR1 and CDR2: SNHLY, FYNNEI. The CDR3 is 14 amino acids. The CDR3 sequence is CASIRTANTGELFF. In nucleotides, the CDR3 is TGTGCCAGCATCAGGACAGCTAACACCGGGGAGCTGTTTTTT.

This clonotype has a count of ten or more. The chain combines TRBV20-1 with TRBJ1-2; 10 bases are shared with TRBD1. The CDR3 is 14 amino acids. J gave up 3 bases and V 0 bases, and 1 base lay outside the gene matches. CDR1 and CDR2 (germline): DFQATT, SNEGSKA (reference sequence). The CDR3 DNA follows: TGCAGTGCTAGAGAGGGGACAGGGGACTATGGCTACACCTTC. Amino acids: CSAREGTGDYGYTF.

This clonotype showed up many times. The chain recombines TRBV25-1 with TRBJ2-4; 7 nucleotides agree with TRBD1. Germline values: CDR1 MGHDK, CDR2 SYGVNS. CDR3 length: 15 amino acids. V lost 2 bases and J lost 6; bases outside the gene matches: 7. In nucleotides, the CDR3 is TGTGCCAGCAGTGAAGTCGACAGGGTGGGAAACATTCAGTACTTC. It is translated as CASSEVDRVGNIQYF.

This clonotype was seen ten or more times. The chain is built from TRBV20-1 and TRBJ2-7, with TRBD2 matching 12 bases. V gave up 5 bases and J gave up 0 bases; unmatched junction bases: 2. The CDR3 runs to 14 residues. Germline CDR1 DFQATT, CDR2 SNEGSKA (reference sequence). CDR3 residues: CSAPSGGGSYEQYF. For the CDR3, the DNA is TGCAGTGCTCCTAGCGGGGGGGGCTCCTACGAGCAGTACTTC.

This clonotype was recorded at least ten times. The rearrangement joins TRBV7-2 to TRBJ2-5; TRBD1 matches at 10 bases. With 1 base clipped from V and 4 bases from J, the junction kept 6 bases outside the gene matches. Germline CDR1 and CDR2: SGHTA and FQGNSA. The length of the CDR3 is 16 residues. The CDR3 DNA sequence: TGTGCCAGCAGCTTAGATGGGACAGGGGAGACAGAGACCCAGTACTTC. It specifies CASSLDGTGETETQYF.

This clonotype has a count of ten or more. This sequence joins TRBV6-2 or TRBV6-3 and TRBJ2-5; 9 bases fit TRBD2. The V segment lost 5 bases and the J segment 4 bases; nucleotides outside the gene matches: 8. CDR3 length: 15 residues. Germline assignment: CDR1 MNHEY and CDR2 SVGEGT. CDR3 in amino acids: CASSRGGAGGETQYF. CDR3 DNA sequence: TGTGCCAGCAGTCGCGGGGGGGCCGGGGGAGAGACCCAGTACTTC.

This clonotype was counted at least ten times. The chain combines TRBV7-2 with TRBJ2-3; 8 bases agree with TRBD2. V trimming: 5 bases; J trimming: 5 bases; junction bases outside the gene matches: 3. This CDR3 contains 13 residues. In germline, CDR1 is SGHTA, CDR2 FQGNSA. CDR3 in amino acids: CASSPAGGDTQYF. DNA for the CDR3: TGTGCCAGCAGCCCCGCGGGGGGAGATACGCAGTATTTT.

This sequence joins TRBV6-6 and TRBJ1-1; D is unresolved. Germline V gene sequence: CDR1 MNHNY, CDR2 SVGAGI (reference sequence). V was clipped by 5 bases and J by 6 bases, with 13 bases between them. This CDR3 region has 13 residues. In DNA form, the CDR3 reads TGTGCCAGCAGTAACTACGGGAGCGCTGAAGCTTTCTTT. Protein product: CASSNYGSAEAFF.

In its sample, this clonotype was seen many times. J is TRBJ2-2 and V is TRBV5-1; D remains ambiguous. CDR3 length equals 15 residues. The germline gives CDR1 SGHRS, CDR2 YFSETQ. Trimming took 2 bases from V and 0 from J, leaving 8 bases between them. CDR3: CASSLLQTNTGELFF. As DNA, the CDR3 is TGCGCCAGCAGCTTATTACAGACGAACACCGGGGAGCTGTTTTTT.

This clonotype was counted between two and nine times. V is TRBV12-2 and J is TRBJ2-7. TRBV12-2 is termed a pseudogene. The CDR3 is 11 amino acids. The CDR3 DNA is TGTGCAAGTCGCCTTGCGGCCGAGCAGTACTTC. Translated, it gives CASRLAAEQYF.